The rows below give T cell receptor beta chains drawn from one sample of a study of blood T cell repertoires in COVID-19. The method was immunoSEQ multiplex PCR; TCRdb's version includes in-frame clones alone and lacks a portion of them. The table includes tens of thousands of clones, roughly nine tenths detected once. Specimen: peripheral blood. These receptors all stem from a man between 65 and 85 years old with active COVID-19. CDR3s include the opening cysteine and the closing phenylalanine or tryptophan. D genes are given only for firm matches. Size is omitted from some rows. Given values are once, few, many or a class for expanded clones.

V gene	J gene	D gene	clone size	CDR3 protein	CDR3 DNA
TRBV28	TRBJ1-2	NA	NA	CATGSAFNYGYTF	TGTGCTACCGGGTCAGCATTTAACTATGGCTACACCTTC
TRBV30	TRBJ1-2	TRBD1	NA	CAWTGQGNYGYTF	TGTGCCTGGACCGGACAGGGAAACTATGGCTACACCTTC
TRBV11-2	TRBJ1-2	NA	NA	CASSRQKANYGYTF	TGTGCCAGCAGTCGACAGAAGGCTAACTATGGCTACACCTTC
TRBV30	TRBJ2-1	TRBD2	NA	CAWSLAGGPHNEQFF	TGTGCCTGGAGTTTAGCGGGAGGGCCTCACAATGAGCAGTTCTTC
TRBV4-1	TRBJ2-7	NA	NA	CASSQDPPLYEQYF	TGCGCCAGCAGCCAAGACCCCCCTCTCTACGAGCAGTACTTC
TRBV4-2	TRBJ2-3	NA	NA	CASRGARTLRDTQYF	TGTGCCAGCAGAGGGGCCCGGACCTTACGGGATACGCAGTATTTT
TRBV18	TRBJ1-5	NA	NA	CASSPRTAYSNQPQHF	TGTGCCAGCTCACCTAGGACAGCTTATAGCAATCAGCCCCAGCATTTT
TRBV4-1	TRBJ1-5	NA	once	CASQRGSNQPQHF	TGCGCCAGCCAAAGGGGTAGCAATCAGCCCCAGCATTTT
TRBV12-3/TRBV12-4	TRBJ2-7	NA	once	CASSRGGHEQYF	TGTGCCAGCAGTAGGGGGGGCCACGAGCAGTACTTC
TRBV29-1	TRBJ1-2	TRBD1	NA	CSVVSGTGYGYTF	TGCAGCGTTGTCTCCGGGACAGGGTATGGCTACACCTTC
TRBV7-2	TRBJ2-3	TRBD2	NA	CASGLAGGPGTDTQYF	TGTGCCAGCGGGCTAGCGGGAGGGCCGGGGACAGATACGCAGTATTTT
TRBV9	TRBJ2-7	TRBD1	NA	CASSVGTGGSYEQYF	TGTGCCAGCAGCGTCGGGACAGGGGGCTCCTACGAGCAGTACTTC
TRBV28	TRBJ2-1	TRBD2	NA	CASSTYLAGDHNEQFF	TGTGCCAGCAGTACCTACTTAGCGGGGGACCACAATGAGCAGTTCTTC
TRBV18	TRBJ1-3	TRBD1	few	CASSQTGSGNTIYF	TGTGCCAGCTCACAGACAGGGTCTGGAAACACCATATATTTT
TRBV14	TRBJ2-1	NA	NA	CASSQDPYNEQFF	TGTGCCAGCAGCCAAGATCCGTACAATGAGCAGTTCTTC
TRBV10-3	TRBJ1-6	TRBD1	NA	CAISKTGSFSPLHF	TGTGCCATCAGTAAGACAGGGAGTTTTTCACCCCTCCACTTT
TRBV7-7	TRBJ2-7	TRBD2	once	CASSWGRDYEQHF	TGTGCCAGCAGCTGGGGACGGGACTACGAGCAGCACTTC
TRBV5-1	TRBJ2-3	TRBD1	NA	CASSLAGGDSGRGGQYF	TGCGCCAGCAGCTTGGCCGGTGGGGACAGTGGCCGGGGTGGGCAGTATTTT
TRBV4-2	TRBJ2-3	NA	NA	CASSQEVGGNTDTQYF	TGTGCCAGCAGCCAAGAGGTTGGCGGTAACACAGATACGCAGTATTTT
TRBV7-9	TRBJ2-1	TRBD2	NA	CASRTSGRRAEQFF	TGTGCCAGCAGGACTAGCGGGAGGCGAGCTGAGCAGTTCTTC
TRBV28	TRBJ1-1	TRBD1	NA	CASSSATGQNTEAFF	TGTGCCAGCAGTTCCGCGACAGGGCAGAACACTGAAGCTTTCTTT
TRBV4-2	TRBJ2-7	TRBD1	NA	CASSPIDGQGNEQYF	TGTGCCAGCAGCCCGATCGACGGACAGGGGAACGAGCAGTACTTC
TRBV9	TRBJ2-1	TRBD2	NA	CASSQAGGAYNEQFF	TGTGCCAGCAGCCAAGCGGGAGGCGCCTACAATGAGCAGTTCTTC
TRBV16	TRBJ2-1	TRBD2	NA	CASSQVGLAGRIFYNEQFF	TGTGCCAGCAGCCAAGTAGGACTAGCGGGGAGAATCTTCTACAATGAGCAGTTCTTC
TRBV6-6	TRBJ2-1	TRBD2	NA	CASRSLLAGVYNEQFF	TGTGCCAGCAGATCCTTACTAGCGGGAGTTTACAATGAGCAGTTCTTC
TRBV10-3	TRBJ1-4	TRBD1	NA	CAIQGAANEKLFF	TGTGCCATACAGGGGGCAGCTAATGAAAAACTGTTTTTT
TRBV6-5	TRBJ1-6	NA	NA	CASSPNEDSPPHF	TGTGCCAGCAGCCCCAACGAGGATTCACCCCCCCACTTT
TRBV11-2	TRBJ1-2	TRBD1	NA	CASTTDRGRGYTF	TGTGCCAGCACCACGGACAGGGGTAGAGGCTACACCTTC
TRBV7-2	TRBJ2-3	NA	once	CASSPGQPGDTQYF	TGTGCCAGCAGCCCAGGACAACCTGGGGATACGCAGTATTTT
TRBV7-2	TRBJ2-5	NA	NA	CASSVGAGETQYF	TGTGCCAGCAGCGTCGGGGCGGGGGAGACCCAGTACTTC
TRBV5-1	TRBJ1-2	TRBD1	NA	CASSRPTGGEGYTF	TGCGCCAGCTCGAGACCGACAGGGGGCGAAGGCTACACCTTC
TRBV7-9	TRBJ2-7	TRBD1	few	CASSLLTGVYF	TGTGCCAGCAGCTTATTGACAGGGGTGTACTTC
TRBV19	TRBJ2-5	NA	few	CASSGPNQETQYF	TGTGCCAGTAGTGGGCCCAACCAAGAGACCCAGTACTTC
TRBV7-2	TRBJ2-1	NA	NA	CASSLVPARTYNEQFF	TGTGCCAGCAGCTTAGTGCCAGCGCGGACCTACAATGAGCAGTTCTTC
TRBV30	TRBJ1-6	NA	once	CAWSAQGAGSPLHF	TGTGCCTGGAGTGCCCAAGGGGCTGGTTCACCCCTCCACTTT
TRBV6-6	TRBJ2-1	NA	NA	CASSPVIRTVDYNEQFF	TGTGCCAGCAGTCCGGTGATAAGAACGGTCGATTACAATGAGCAGTTCTTC
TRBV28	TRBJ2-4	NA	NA	CASSGSYEGETKNIQYF	TGTGCCAGCAGTGGGTCTTATGAGGGCGAGACCAAAAACATTCAGTACTTC
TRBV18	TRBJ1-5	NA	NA	CASSPVERNQPQHF	TGTGCCAGCTCACCAGTCGAGCGCAATCAGCCCCAGCATTTT
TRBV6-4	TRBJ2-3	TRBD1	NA	CASSEYGSQGADTQYF	TGTGCCAGCAGTGAGTACGGTAGCCAGGGGGCCGATACGCAGTATTTT
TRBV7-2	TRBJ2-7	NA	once	CASSSQRAYEQYF	TGTGCCAGCAGCAGCCAGAGGGCCTACGAGCAGTACTTC
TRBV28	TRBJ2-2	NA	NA	CASIGSGENTGELFF	TGTGCCAGCATCGGATCGGGGGAAAACACCGGGGAGCTGTTTTTT
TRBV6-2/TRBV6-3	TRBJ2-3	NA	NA	CASSLGGTDTQYF	TGTGCCAGCAGTCTAGGGGGCACAGATACGCAGTATTTT
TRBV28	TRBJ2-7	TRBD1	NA	CASSLLGRGLEQYF	TGTGCCAGCAGTTTGCTTGGCAGGGGGCTCGAGCAGTACTTC
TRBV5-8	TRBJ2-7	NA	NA	CASSLRYEQYF	TGTGCCAGCAGTCTCCGCTACGAGCAGTACTTC
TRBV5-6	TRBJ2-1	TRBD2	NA	CASSLTVRPRGRGDEQFF	TGTGCCAGCAGCTTGACGGTAAGACCACGGGGGAGGGGAGATGAGCAGTTCTTC
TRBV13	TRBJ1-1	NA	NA	CASSSGENTEAFF	TGTGCCAGCAGTTCAGGGGAGAACACTGAAGCTTTCTTT
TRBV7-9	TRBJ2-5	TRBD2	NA	CASSTTSAQETQYF	TGTGCCAGCAGCACCACTAGCGCACAAGAGACCCAGTACTTC
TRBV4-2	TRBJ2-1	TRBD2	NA	CASSQVRAGGPNEQFF	TGTGCCAGCAGCCAAGTGCGCGCGGGAGGTCCCAATGAGCAGTTCTTC
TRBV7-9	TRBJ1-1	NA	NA	CASSAKYPVGHTTEAFF	TGTGCCAGCAGCGCGAAATACCCCGTTGGACACACAACTGAAGCTTTCTTT
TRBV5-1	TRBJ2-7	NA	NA	CASSLAPQGTGYEQYF	TGCGCCAGCAGCTTGGCTCCTCAGGGGACGGGCTACGAGCAGTACTTC
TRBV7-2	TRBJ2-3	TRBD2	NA	CASIRLAGAGPDTQYF	TGTGCCAGCATCCGCCTAGCGGGCGCCGGGCCAGATACGCAGTATTTT
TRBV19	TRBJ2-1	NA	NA	CASSTFYRSYNEQFF	TGTGCCAGTAGTACCTTCTATCGCTCCTACAATGAGCAGTTCTTC
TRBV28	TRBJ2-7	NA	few	CASSLTATYEQYF	TGTGCCAGCAGTCTGACAGCTACCTACGAGCAGTACTTC
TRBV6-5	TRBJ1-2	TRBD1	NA	CASSYHPRGHGGYTF	TGTGCCAGCAGTTACCACCCGAGGGGGCATGGTGGCTACACCTTC
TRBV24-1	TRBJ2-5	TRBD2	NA	CATSDPGLAGNQETQYF	TGTGCCACCAGTGATCCAGGACTAGCGGGGAACCAAGAGACCCAGTACTTC